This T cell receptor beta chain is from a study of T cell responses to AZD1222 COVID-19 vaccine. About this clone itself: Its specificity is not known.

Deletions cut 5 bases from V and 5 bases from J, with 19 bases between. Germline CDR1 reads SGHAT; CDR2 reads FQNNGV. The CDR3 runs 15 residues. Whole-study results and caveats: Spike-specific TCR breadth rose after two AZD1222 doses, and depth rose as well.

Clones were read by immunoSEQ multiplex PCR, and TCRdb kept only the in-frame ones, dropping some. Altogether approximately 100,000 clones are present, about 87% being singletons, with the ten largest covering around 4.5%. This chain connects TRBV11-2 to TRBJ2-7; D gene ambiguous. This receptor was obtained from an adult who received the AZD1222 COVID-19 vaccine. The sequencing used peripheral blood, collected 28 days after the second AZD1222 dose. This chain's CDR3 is CASSLNTNGPDEQYF. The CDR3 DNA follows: TGTGCCAGCAGCCTAAATACGAACGGTCCCGACGAGCAGTACTTC.